These T cell receptor beta chains were read from a single sample in a study of T cells in Graves' hyperthyroidism and ophthalmopathy. MiXCR, run by TCRdb on the multiplex PCR reads, gives a single entry per CDR3 protein. The sample holds about 210,000 distinct CDR3 sequences; roughly 17% are singletons and the top ten take under 65%. Sequencing input: blood. Every receptor here comes from a man over 45 with Graves' hyperthyroidism. Both conserved end residues are part of each CDR3. Fields, in order: CDR3 length, clone size, D gene, J gene, V gene, CDR3 protein. A D gene is named only where the DNA matches it firmly. Expanded clones get a size class; other rows say once, few or many, or leave the size out.

cdr3_length: 13
clone_size: .
d_call: .
j_call: TRBJ1-1
v_call: TRBV19
cdr3_aa: CASSINRDAEAFF

cdr3_length: 14
clone_size: many
d_call: TRBD2
j_call: TRBJ2-5
v_call: TRBV3-1
cdr3_aa: CASSRTSGQETQYF

cdr3_length: 14
clone_size: .
d_call: .
j_call: TRBJ1-2
v_call: TRBV3-1
cdr3_aa: CASSHTGNNYGYTF

cdr3_length: 14
clone_size: many
d_call: TRBD2
j_call: TRBJ2-5
v_call: TRBV3-1
cdr3_aa: CASSQVVAGETQYF

cdr3_length: 13
clone_size: once
d_call: .
j_call: TRBJ1-4
v_call: TRBV20-1
cdr3_aa: CSASPQLNEKLFF

cdr3_length: 13
clone_size: .
d_call: .
j_call: TRBJ2-1
v_call: TRBV7-3
cdr3_aa: CASSLQGGGEQFF

cdr3_length: 18
clone_size: few
d_call: TRBD2
j_call: TRBJ2-3
v_call: TRBV2
cdr3_aa: CASRAGTSGIPPTDTQYF

cdr3_length: 13
clone_size: few
d_call: .
j_call: TRBJ2-3
v_call: TRBV2
cdr3_aa: CASSRARTDTQYF

cdr3_length: 15
clone_size: .
d_call: .
j_call: TRBJ2-2
v_call: TRBV7-6
cdr3_aa: CASSLGTYNTGELFF

cdr3_length: 15
clone_size: .
d_call: .
j_call: TRBJ2-6
v_call: TRBV28
cdr3_aa: CASSLLRSEANVLTF

cdr3_length: 12
clone_size: .
d_call: .
j_call: TRBJ2-3
v_call: TRBV25-1
cdr3_aa: CAPSLSTDTQYF

cdr3_length: 16
clone_size: .
d_call: .
j_call: TRBJ2-2
v_call: TRBV4-1
cdr3_aa: CASSQDQARGTGELFF

cdr3_length: 15
clone_size: many
d_call: .
j_call: TRBJ2-7
v_call: TRBV7-2
cdr3_aa: CASSPMLAKTYEQYF

cdr3_length: 14
clone_size: .
d_call: .
j_call: TRBJ2-3
v_call: TRBV10-3
cdr3_aa: CAISDVGERDTQYF